The TCR beta chain described here comes from a study of T-cell reconstitution after alpha-beta-depleted transplantation in children (dated by TCRdb to 2016 to 2017). In the study overall: Using TCR repertoire profiling, the study quantitatively followed how T-cell immune reconstitution unfolded in children after TCRalphabeta/CD19-depleted allogeneic hematopoietic cell transplantation.

The protocol used for the library was PCR. TCRdb shows the sequencer as Illumina HiSeq 2500. Molecular barcoding was employed in the preparation of TCR libraries, with unique molecular identifiers being used to normalize TCRbeta repertoire quantification. Using fastp trimming at Q25 and MiXCR clonotype assembly, TCRdb reanalyzed the public sequencing data and kept in-frame beta chains. Entries are consolidated by CDR3 protein sequence, retaining the most common genes and DNA. This sample comprises hundreds of thousands of distinct CDR3 sequences, around 13% of them detected only once. Together, the top ten hold 0.79% of the sample. In the paper's terms, the treatment or condition label means: allogeneic hematopoietic cell transplantation with graft depleted of TCRalphabeta T cells and CD19 B cells. TCRalphabeta/CD19-depleted allogeneic hematopoietic cell grafts were given to the transplant recipients, all of whom were children.

Results and caveats for the whole study, not just this receptor: Apparently early alphabetaT-cell count recovery about two months after transplant reportedly relied on only several hundred rapidly expanded clones derived from non-depleted graft cells. In some patients, the high TCRbeta diversity seen at day 60 was put down to recipient T cells and intrathymic progenitors that had survived conditioning. Hyperexpanded clone frequencies declined over subsequent months; after one year, T-cell counts and TCRbeta diversity were mostly attributed to newly produced T cells.

V has 7 bases trimmed and J has 5 bases trimmed; junction bases matching no gene number 9. Spanning cysteine to phenylalanine, the CDR3 consists of 15 amino acids. Only CDR3 DNA remains: 45 bases, in frame from the first base. CDR1 and CDR2 were assigned from the germline V gene as SGHRS and YFSETQ. This clonotype appeared a few times. Its specific antigen is unknown. No base-level quality is on record; no much larger clone is a single base apart. The clonotype was recovered from a girl aged 2 to 9 with congenital amegakaryocytic thrombocytopenia, due to receive a stem cell transplant. The sequence links TRBV5-1 to TRBJ1-2, with 12 bases in between that match TRBD1. The input for sequencing was PBMCs, taken before TCRalphabeta/CD19-depleted stem cell transplant. The CDR3 loop reads CASRTGDRGRYGYTF. The bases are TGCGCCAGCCGTACCGGGGACAGGGGGCGATATGGCTACACCTTC. The entire variable domain, with the stretches around the CDR3 drawn from the reference TRBV5-1 and TRBJ1-2 proteins, is KAGVTQTPRYLIKTRGQQVTLSCSPISGHRSVSWYQQTPGQGLQFLFEYFSETQRNKGNFPGRFSGRQFSNSRSEMNVSTLELGDSALYLCASRTGDRGRYGYTFGSGTRLTVV.